This T cell receptor beta chain emerged from a study of vaccination effects on CD4 cells after COVID-19. Produced via immunoSEQ multiplex PCR; TCRdb's table is partial and in-frame only. Of 20,000 to 30,000 clones in the sample, around 72% were seen once. Before any sequencing was done, the ViraFEST assay used viral peptide pools to expand antigen-specific CD4+ T cells. An approximately ten-day culture period preceded the isolation of CD4+ T cells. Nucleocapsid antibodies stayed negative before and after vaccination, showing no earlier SARS-CoV-2 infection. After under 2.5 million PBMC were placed in each well, they were cultured with approximately 10 IU/ml IL-2 and approximately 10 ug/ml peptides. The germline gives CDR1 LNHDA, CDR2 SQIVND (reference sequence). V was trimmed by 9 bases and J by 0 bases, leaving 14 bases between them. CDR3 length: 14 residues. This clone came up once. Its matching antigen is unknown.

This TCR derives from a human donor who received a COVID-19 vaccine. V gene TRBV19 combines with J gene TRBJ1-1; no reliable D call. Sequencing used CD4+ T cells from PBMCs cultured with SARS-CoV-2 spike peptides, obtained before COVID-19 vaccination. Here the CDR3 reads CASLPGVMNTEAFF. The CDR3 DNA is TGTGCCAGCCTACCGGGAGTTATGAACACTGAAGCTTTCTTT.